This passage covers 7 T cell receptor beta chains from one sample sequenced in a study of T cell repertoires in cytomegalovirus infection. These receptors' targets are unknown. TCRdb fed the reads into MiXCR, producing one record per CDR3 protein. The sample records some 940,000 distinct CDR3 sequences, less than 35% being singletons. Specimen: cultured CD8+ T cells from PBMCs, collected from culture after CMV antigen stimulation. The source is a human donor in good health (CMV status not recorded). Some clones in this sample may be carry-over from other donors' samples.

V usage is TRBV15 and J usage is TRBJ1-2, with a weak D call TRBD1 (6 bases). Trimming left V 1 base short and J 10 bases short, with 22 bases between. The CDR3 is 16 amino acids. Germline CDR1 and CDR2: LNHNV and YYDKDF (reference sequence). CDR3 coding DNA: TGTGCCACCAGCAGAGGGGGGGGCGACTTGGATCGTGACTACACCTTC. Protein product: CATSRGGGDLDRDYTF.

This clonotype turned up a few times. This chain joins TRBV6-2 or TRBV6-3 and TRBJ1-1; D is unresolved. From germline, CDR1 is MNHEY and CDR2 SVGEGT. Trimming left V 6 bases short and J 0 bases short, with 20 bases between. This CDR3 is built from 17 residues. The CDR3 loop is CASSRGGSGRLNTEAFF. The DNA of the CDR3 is TGTGCCAGCAGCCGAGGAGGGTCAGGAAGATTGAACACTGAAGCTTTCTTT.

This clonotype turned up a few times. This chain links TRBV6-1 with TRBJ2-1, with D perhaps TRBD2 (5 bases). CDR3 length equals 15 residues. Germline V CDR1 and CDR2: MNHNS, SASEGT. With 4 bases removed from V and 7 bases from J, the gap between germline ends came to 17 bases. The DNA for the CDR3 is TGTGCCAGCAGTGGCTTAAGCGAGGGCGCGAATGAGCAGTTCTTC. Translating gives CASSGLSEGANEQFF.

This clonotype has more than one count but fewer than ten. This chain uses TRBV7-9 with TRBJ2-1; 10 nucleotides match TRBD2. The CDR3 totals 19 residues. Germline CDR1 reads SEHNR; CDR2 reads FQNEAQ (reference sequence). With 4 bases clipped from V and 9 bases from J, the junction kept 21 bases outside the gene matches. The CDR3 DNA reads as TGTGCCAGCAGCTCCCCTAGCGGGGGATCCCCCGGCGGGTTTAGTGAGCAGTTCTTC. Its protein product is CASSSPSGGSPGGFSEQFF. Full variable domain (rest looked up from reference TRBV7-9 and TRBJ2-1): DTGVSQNPRHKITKRGQNVTFRCDPISEHNRLYWYRQTLGQGPEFLTYFQNEAQLEKSRLLSDRFSAERPKGSFSTLEIQRTEQGDSAMYLCASSSPSGGSPGGFSEQFFGPGTRLTVL.

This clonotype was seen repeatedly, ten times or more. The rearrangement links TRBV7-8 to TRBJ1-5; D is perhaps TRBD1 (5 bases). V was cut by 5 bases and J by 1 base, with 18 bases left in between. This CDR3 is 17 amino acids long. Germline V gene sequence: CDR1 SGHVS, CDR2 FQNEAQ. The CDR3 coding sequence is TGTGCCAGCAGCCATCTAGACGGGGACGGGAGCAATCAGCCCCAGCATTTT. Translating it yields CASSHLDGDGSNQPQHF. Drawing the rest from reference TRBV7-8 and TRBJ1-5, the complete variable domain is GAGVSQSPRYKVAKRGQDVALRCDPISGHVSLFWYQQALGQGPEFLTYFQNEAQLDKSGLPSDRFFAERPEGSVSTLKIQRTQQEDSAVYLCASSHLDGDGSNQPQHFGDGTRLSIL.

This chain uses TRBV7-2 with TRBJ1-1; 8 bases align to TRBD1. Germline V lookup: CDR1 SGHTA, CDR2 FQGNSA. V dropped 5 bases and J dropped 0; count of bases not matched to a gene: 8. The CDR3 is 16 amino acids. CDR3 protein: CASSLGRQGLNTEAFF. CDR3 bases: TGTGCCAGCAGCCTGGGCCGACAGGGGTTGAACACTGAAGCTTTCTTT.

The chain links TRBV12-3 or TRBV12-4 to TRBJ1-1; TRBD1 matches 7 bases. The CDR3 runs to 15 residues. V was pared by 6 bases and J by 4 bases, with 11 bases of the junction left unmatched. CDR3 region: CASRPRQGGSTEAFF. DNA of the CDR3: TGTGCCAGCAGACCAAGACAGGGTGGGAGCACTGAAGCTTTCTTT.